Listed below are T cell receptor beta chains from one sample, sequenced in a study of control samples from healthy donors and cancer patients. Data came from immunoSEQ multiplex PCR; TCRdb stores just in-frame clones and leaves some out. Of around 100,000 clones listed, 90% are singletons. Sequencing was performed on blood. The source is a woman aged 18-29 years in good health. The CDR3 runs from the conserved cysteine through the conserved F or W. The D gene is left open where the match is weak. Clone sizes are given selectively: once, few, many, or a class where the clone is expanded.

.	TRBJ2-3	TRBV5-1	.	TGCGCCAGCAGCGAGACCGGTTCTCCGCAGTATTTT	CASSETGSPQYF
.	TRBJ2-5	TRBV27	.	TGTGCCAGCAGTGCCCCCGGGGAGACCCAGTACTTC	CASSAPGETQYF
.	TRBJ1-1	TRBV23-1	.	TGCGCCAGCAGTCAATCTTTAACGACCCGAGAGGACAGAAACTTGAACACTGAAGCTTTCTTT	CASSQSLTTREDRNLNTEAFF
.	TRBJ1-1	TRBV19	.	TGTGCCAGTACCCTCGGCAGGAACACTGAAGCTTTCTTT	CASTLGRNTEAFF
.	TRBJ1-1	TRBV7-9	.	TGTGCCAGCAGCTTACCTAGGGACACTGAAGCTTTCTTT	CASSLPRDTEAFF
.	TRBJ2-1	TRBV7-2	TRBD2	TGTGCCAGCAGCTTAGCGGTAGCGGGGGACAATGAGCAGTTCTTC	CASSLAVAGDNEQFF
.	TRBJ2-7	TRBV7-9	.	TGTGCCAGCAGCTTAGCCAGGGCCGCCTACGAGCAGTACTTC	CASSLARAAYEQYF
.	TRBJ2-7	TRBV19	.	TGTGCCAGTAGTAGCATAAGGGGCTACGAGCAGTACTTC	CASSSIRGYEQYF
.	TRBJ1-4	TRBV18	.	TGTGCCAGCTCACCTGGCCCGGGGGGCTTTAATGAAAAACTGTTTTTT	CASSPGPGGFNEKLFF
.	TRBJ1-2	TRBV7-9	TRBD1	TGTGCCAGCAGCTCAACAACCACAGGGGGGTATGGCTACACCTTC	CASSSTTTGGYGYTF
.	TRBJ1-1	TRBV6-1	.	TGTGCCAGCAGTGAATTGAGTCTGAGGGGCACTGAAGCTTTCTTT	CASSELSLRGTEAFF
.	TRBJ1-1	TRBV7-2	.	TGTGCCAGCAGCTTAGAGAGGAACACTGAAGCTTTCTTT	CASSLERNTEAFF
.	TRBJ1-2	TRBV6-6	.	TGTGCCAGCAGTCCCCCGGGGGACCGGGGGCGGGGGGGTGGCTACACCTTC	CASSPPGDRGRGGGYTF
once	TRBJ1-2	TRBV6-5	.	TGTGCCAAAGCCGGGGACGGCGACTATGGCTACACCTTC	CAKAGDGDYGYTF
.	TRBJ1-3	TRBV2	.	TGTGCCAGCAGTGAAATGGGTACTGGAAACACCATATATTTT	CASSEMGTGNTIYF
few	TRBJ1-1	TRBV19	TRBD1	TGTGCCAGTAGTTCGACAGGGAAGAGGGGAGAATACACTGAAGCTTTCTTT	CASSSTGKRGEYTEAFF